Here is one T cell receptor (beta chain) with its context. The antigen remains unidentified. The data were taken from a study of blood T cells in healthy people across ages. Notes on the study in general: Strong correlation existed between TCR beta diversity and naive T cell percentage. CMV status of donors was unknown, possibly confounding expanded clonotype changes. Aged donors had fewer naive CD4+ cells and lower diversity than long-lived donors.

Next came a second PCR, run for about 7 to 12 cycles, which used a sample-barcoded 5' primer along with a J-beta primer mix. TCRdb analysed the 5' RACE reads with MiXCR anew, one entry per CDR3 protein. The sample yields 1.5 million to 2 million distinct CDR3 sequences, 49% seen once. The sequence derives from a woman in her 40s in good health. Material for sequencing was blood.

CDR3 DNA: TGTGCCAGCAGTTTAGGCCCCCAGCGGGCGATCTACAATGAGCAGTTCTTC. It yields the protein CASSLGPQRAIYNEQFF. This chain uses TRBV12-3 or TRBV12-4 with TRBJ2-1; maybe TRBD2 (6 bases). With 1 base removed from V and 3 bases from J, the gap between germline ends came to 16 bases. This CDR3 is built from 17 residues.